This T cell receptor (beta chain) was sequenced during a study of cytomegalovirus exposure and HLA in healthy donors. Study results and limitations: The classifier, whose performance was assessed in both the original and validation cohorts, reportedly diagnosed cytomegalovirus status with high specificity and sensitivity. Cytomegalovirus-associated status was assigned to 150 to 200 TCR beta chains. Subsequent analysis of the 100 to 150 validation repertoires found a tendency for first-cohort TCR clusters to co-occur.

Germline V gives CDR1 MNHNS, CDR2 SASEGT. V dropped 6 bases and J dropped 2; count of bases not matched to a gene: 3. CDR3 length equals 14 residues. A remark on this clone: The antigen remains unidentified.

Assay: immunoSEQ multiplex PCR; the TCRdb copy retains only in-frame clones and omits some. The sample gives around 140,000 clones, around 86% of which show up once; 8.5% to 9.5% is in the top ten. The sequencing sample was made of PBMCs. This receptor was identified in a man younger than 30 in good health and CMV-seropositive. J is TRBJ1-1 and V is TRBV6-1; 10 nucleotides agree with TRBD1. CDR3 region: CASRGQGGNTEAFF. CDR3 DNA sequence: TGTGCCAGCAGAGGACAGGGGGGTAACACTGAAGCTTTCTTT.